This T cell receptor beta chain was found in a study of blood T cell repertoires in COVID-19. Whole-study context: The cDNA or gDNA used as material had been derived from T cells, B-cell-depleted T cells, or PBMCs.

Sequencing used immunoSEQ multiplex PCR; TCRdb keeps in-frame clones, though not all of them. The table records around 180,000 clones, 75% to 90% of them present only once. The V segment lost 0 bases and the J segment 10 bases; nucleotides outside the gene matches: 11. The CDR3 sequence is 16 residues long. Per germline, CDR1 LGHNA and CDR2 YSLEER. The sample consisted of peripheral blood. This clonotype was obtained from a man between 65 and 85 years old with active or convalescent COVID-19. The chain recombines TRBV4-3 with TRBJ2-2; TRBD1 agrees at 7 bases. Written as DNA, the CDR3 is TGCGCCAGCAGCCAAGACCAATGGACAGGACCAAAGGAGCTGTTTTTT. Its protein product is CASSQDQWTGPKELFF.